This is a list of T cell receptor beta chains from one sample in a study of blood T cells in healthy people across ages. One entry per CDR3 protein, called by TCRdb with MiXCR from the 5' RACE reads. The table has around 1.7 million distinct CDR3 sequences, about 28% seen once. Sequencing was done on a sample of blood. The source of these receptors is a woman aged 25 to 39 in good health. The CDR3 runs from the conserved cysteine through the conserved F or W. D genes are given only for firm matches. Only part of the rows carry a size: once, few, many, or a class if the clone is expanded.

>TRBJ2-3|NA|NA|TRBV5-1
CASSSLQGGQTDTQYF
TGCGCCAGCAGCTCCCTTCAGGGGGGCCAGACAGATACGCAGTATTTT
>TRBJ2-7|TRBD1|few|TRBV6-6
CASSFKGQGVHEQYF
TGTGCCAGCAGCTTCAAGGGACAGGGGGTCCACGAGCAGTACTTC
>TRBJ2-2|NA|NA|TRBV18
CASSRENTGEPFF
TGTGCCAGCTCACGCGAGAACACCGGGGAGCCGTTTTTT
>TRBJ2-7|NA|NA|TRBV20-1
CSATDRRGSYNEQYF
TGCAGTGCAACAGATCGTCGGGGCTCCTACAATGAGCAGTACTTC
>TRBJ2-7|TRBD2|NA|TRBV20-1
CSARDGQGGRVGQYF
TGCAGTGCTAGAGATGGGCAGGGAGGGCGCGTCGGGCAGTACTTC
>TRBJ1-1|NA|NA|TRBV30
CAWSGGAMNTEAFF
TGTGCCTGGAGTGGGGGGGCCATGAACACTGAAGCTTTCTTT
>TRBJ1-1|TRBD1|NA|TRBV6-2/TRBV6-3
CASSARDSEAFF
TGTGCCAGCAGCGCCCGGGACAGTGAAGCTTTCTTT
>TRBJ1-2|NA|few|TRBV12-3/TRBV12-4
CASSLRFLGRGYTF
TGTGCCAGCAGTTTAAGGTTTTTAGGGCGTGGCTACACCTTC
>TRBJ2-3|NA|few|TRBV12-3/TRBV12-4
CASSLELVTGTDTQYF
TGTGCCAGCAGTTTAGAACTTGTGACAGGCACAGATACGCAGTATTTT
>TRBJ2-3|TRBD2|few|TRBV5-1
CASSLGLAADSSTDTQYF
TGCGCCAGCAGCCTGGGACTAGCGGCTGACTCTAGCACAGATACGCAGTATTTT
>TRBJ2-1|TRBD2|many|TRBV7-2
CASSLATSGKGEQFF
TGTGCCAGCAGCTTAGCAACTAGCGGGAAGGGGGAGCAGTTCTTC
>TRBJ2-3|TRBD2|NA|TRBV3-1
CASSQDELAGGPGTQYF
TGTGCCAGCAGCCAAGATGAACTAGCGGGGGGGCCTGGTACGCAGTATTTT
>TRBJ2-1|NA|many|TRBV20-1
CSLAAGAGDEQFF
TGCAGTCTTGCGGCGGGGGCCGGGGATGAGCAGTTCTTC
>TRBJ2-7|TRBD2|few|TRBV5-1
CASSLAETGGYEQYF
TGCGCCAGCAGCTTGGCCGAGACGGGGGGGTACGAGCAGTACTTC
>TRBJ2-7|NA|few|TRBV20-1
CGARYGHHPYEQYF
TGCGGTGCTAGGTACGGACACCATCCCTACGAGCAGTACTTC